Below are 23 T cell receptor beta chains sequenced from a single sample in a study. Treg sorting used a CD4+CD25+CD127-/low gate. TCRdb redid the calling of the 5' RACE reads with MiXCR, one entry per CDR3 protein. The profile shows about 11,000 distinct CDR3 sequences, 27% of them singletons. What was sequenced was Tregs sorted from a lymph node. The receptors were gathered from a female donor with breast cancer.

The sample holds many counts of this clonotype. V usage is TRBV20-1 and J usage is TRBJ2-1; D is unclear. Germline CDR1 reads DFQATT; CDR2 reads SNEGSKA (reference sequence). The CDR3 runs to 15 residues. Trimming cost V 0 bases and J 3 bases, with 12 bases left between them. CDR3 residues: CSARDSLTVYNEQFF. The CDR3 DNA reads as TGCAGTGCTAGAGATTCTTTAACGGTCTACAATGAGCAGTTCTTC.

This clonotype occurred many times. The rearrangement links TRBV25-1 to TRBJ2-1, with TRBD2 matching 9 bases. This CDR3 has 17 residues. The V and J ends lost 5 bases and 6 bases, in that order; junction bases with no gene match: 14. The germline V gene encodes CDR1 MGHDK and CDR2 SYGVNS. CDR3 protein: CASSTGTSNRRVNEQFF. The DNA of the CDR3 is TGTGCCAGCAGTACCGGGACTAGCAATAGGAGGGTCAATGAGCAGTTCTTC.

This clonotype showed up many times. The J gene is TRBJ2-5, the V gene TRBV7-9; D possibly corresponds to TRBD1 (5 bases). CDR3 length: 14 residues. Germline-derived CDR1 and CDR2 are SEHNR and FQNEAQ (reference sequence). V lost 5 bases and J 2 bases, leaving 12 bases between the germline ends. CDR3 DNA sequence: TGTGCCAGCAGCCGCCAGGGTAGGCAAGAGACCCAGTACTTC. It is translated as CASSRQGRQETQYF.

This clonotype was detected many times. A much bigger clone sits one base away, suggesting this may be a read error. The chain carries TRBV27 and TRBJ2-6; possibly TRBD1 for D (5 bases). Germline CDR1 reads MNHEY; CDR2 reads SMNVEV (reference sequence). CDR3 length: 13 residues. The chain's CDR3 is CASSNSGANALTF. The CDR3 region has the DNA TGTGCCAGCAGTAACTCTGGGGCCAACGCCCTGACTTTC.

This clonotype was picked up a small number of times. Possible read error: a much larger clone is one base away. No conserved phenylalanine or tryptophan is present at the end of the CDR3, so a read error is the likely explanation. This chain joins TRBV24-1 and TRBJ2-1; TRBD1 is a possible D gene (5 bases). This CDR3 contains 12 residues. V gave up 2 bases and J gave up 13 bases, with 11 bases separating them. Germline CDR1 reads KGHDR; CDR2 reads SFDVKD. The CDR3 sequence: CATSDSTVYQFS. CDR3 nucleotide sequence: TGTGCCACCAGTGATTCGACAGTTTATCAGTTCTCC.

This clonotype was detected only once. Being one base from a much bigger clone, this may be a read error. Since no conserved phenylalanine or tryptophan closes the CDR3, a read error is the likely cause. This sequence joins TRBV9 and TRBJ2-1; D gene uncertain. Germline V lookup: CDR1 SGDLS, CDR2 YYNGEE. The CDR3 contains 13 residues. Trimming removed 1 base from V and 7 bases from J, with 9 bases in between. Here the CDR3 reads CASSVSYPNEQFS. Here the CDR3 DNA reads TGTGCCAGCAGCGTAAGCTATCCTAATGAGCAGTTCTCC.

This clonotype was detected only a few times. The V call is TRBV5-6, the J call TRBJ2-5, with a weak D call TRBD2 (6 bases). Germline CDR1 and CDR2: SGHDT and YYEEEE. The CDR3 consists of 16 residues. Between the trimmed V and J ends, which lost 7 bases and 5 bases, there was a span of 24 bases. The CDR3 coding sequence is TGTGCCAGCGGCAGAGACGGGGGTCGGGTTCGGGAGACCCAGTACTTC. Amino acids: CASGRDGGRVRETQYF.

For this clonotype: A much more abundant neighbour one base away suggests this may be a read error. The genes are TRBV20-1 and TRBJ2-1, with 8 bases aligning to TRBD2. With 3 bases clipped from V and 6 bases from J, the junction kept 4 bases outside the gene matches. CDR3 size: 13 residues. Germline-derived CDR1 and CDR2 are DFQATT and SNEGSKA (reference sequence). This CDR3 is CSARVAGCNEQFF. The CDR3 DNA is TGCAGTGCTAGGGTAGCGGGATGCAATGAGCAGTTCTTC.

This clonotype qualifies as medium-sized. The chain uses TRBV4-1 and TRBJ1-1; tentative D call: TRBD1 (6 bases). Germline values: CDR1 MGHRA, CDR2 YSYEKL. CDR3 length: 14 residues. The V gene lost 0 bases and the J gene lost 5 bases, with 10 bases spanning the gap. The CDR3 DNA reads TGCGCCAGCAGCCAAGATCAGAGGGGGACTGAAGCTTTCTTT. Translated, it gives CASSQDQRGTEAFF.

By share, this clonotype ranks as medium-sized. The chain recombines TRBV4-2 with TRBJ2-1, with a weak D call TRBD2 (5 bases). V shed 0 bases and J shed 0 bases, with 15 bases lying between them. Germline V gives CDR1 LGHNA, CDR2 YNFKEQ. CDR3 size: 18 residues. CDR3 sequence (DNA): TGTGCCAGCAGCCAAGATCTGTTGCGGGCTAACTCCTACAATGAGCAGTTCTTC. This gives the protein CASSQDLLRANSYNEQFF.

Sample share makes this clonotype medium-sized (0.01 to 0.1%). The chain is built from TRBV2 and TRBJ2-1, with 14 bases that match TRBD2. The CDR3 length is 16 residues. The trim removed 6 bases at V and 8 bases at J, leaving 9 bases unmatched. From germline, CDR1 is SNHLY and CDR2 FYNNEI. The CDR3 DNA reads as TGTGCCAGCAGACCGGGACTAGCGGGAGTAAGGGATGAGCAGTTCTTC. Translating gives CASRPGLAGVRDEQFF.

The rearrangement joins TRBV10-3 to TRBJ2-1, with TRBD2 identical over 8 bases. Germline CDR1 reads ENHRY; CDR2 reads SYGVKD. V lost 4 bases, J lost 7 bases, and 9 bases stayed unmatched. This CDR3 contains 15 residues. Here the CDR3 reads CAISGKAGVGNEQFF. Written as DNA, the CDR3 is TGTGCCATCAGTGGGAAAGCGGGAGTGGGGAATGAGCAGTTCTTC.

This clonotype was recorded many times. The chain carries TRBV24-1 and TRBJ2-1; 13 nucleotides line up with TRBD2. The CDR3 spans 14 residues. The V segment lost 7 bases and the J segment 8 bases; nucleotides outside the gene matches: 4. Germline CDR1 reads KGHDR; CDR2 reads SFDVKD. CDR3 amino acids: CATSGLAGVDEQFF. CDR3 DNA: TGTGCCACCAGCGGACTAGCGGGAGTGGATGAGCAGTTCTTC.

This clonotype counts as medium-sized. The chain is built from TRBV11-2 and TRBJ1-2, with TRBD1 matching over 8 bases. The J segment lost 4 bases and the V segment lost 0 bases, leaving 4 bases of the junction unmatched. Germline V gene lookup returns CDR1 SGHAT and CDR2 FQNNGV. The CDR3 has 15 residues. DNA for the CDR3: TGTGCCAGCAGCTTAGACCCCCAGGGGGCCTATGGCTACACCTTC. As protein: CASSLDPQGAYGYTF. Drawing the rest from reference TRBV11-2 and TRBJ1-2, the complete variable domain is EAGVAQSPRYKIIEKRQSVAFWCNPISGHATLYWYQQILGQGPKLLIQFQNNGVVDDSQLPKDRFSAERLKGVDSTLKIQPAKLEDSAVYLCASSLDPQGAYGYTFGSGTRLTVV.

The chain combines TRBV6-5 with TRBJ1-5, with D tentatively TRBD1 (6 bases). There are 14 residues in the CDR3. Germline CDR1 is MNHEY and CDR2 is SVGAGI. The V gene lost 0 bases and the J gene lost 4 bases, with 7 bases spanning the gap. CDR3 nucleotide sequence: TGTGCCAGCAGTTACTCCCAGGGGAATCAGCCCCAGCATTTT. Encoded protein: CASSYSQGNQPQHF.

This chain links TRBV19 with TRBJ1-1; no reliable D call. Deletions cut 1 base from V and 0 bases from J, with 9 bases between. The CDR3 spans 15 residues. CDR1 is LNHDA, CDR2 SQIVND, per germline (reference sequence). The CDR3 DNA reads as TGTGCCAGTAGTATAGTTGCGGATTTGAACACTGAAGCTTTCTTT. Translated: CASSIVADLNTEAFF.

The gene calls are TRBV5-4 and TRBJ2-3, with a possible D match to TRBD2 (7 bases). The germline V and J ends were trimmed by 4 bases and 5 bases, with 20 bases remaining between them. This CDR3 has 16 amino acids. CDR1 is SGHNT and CDR2 is YYREEE in the germline V gene (reference sequence). CDR3 coding DNA: TGTGCCAGCAGCCCCCCCATAGGGGGGGTGGGAGATACGCAGTATTTT. Its protein product is CASSPPIGGVGDTQYF.

Concerning this clonotype itself: This is likely a read error, given that the CDR3 carries no conserved phenylalanine or tryptophan at its end. The DNA is left out, because the CDR3 cannot be placed on it with certainty; the CDR3 is given as TCRdb lists it. The J gene is TRBJ1-2, the V gene TRBV5-5; the table assigns TRBD1, which was not confirmed against the DNA. The CDR3 extends over 15 residues, inclusive of both ends. Germline CDR1 reads SGHKS; CDR2 reads YYEKEE (reference sequence). The CDR3 loop reads CASSLFTGWDYGHTL.

This clonotype was recorded many times. The genes are TRBV7-9 and TRBJ2-7; D call uncertain. V was trimmed by 1 base and J by 2 bases, leaving 6 bases between them. Germline assignment: CDR1 SEHNR and CDR2 FQNEAQ (reference sequence). The CDR3 is 13 residues long. The CDR3 loop reads CASSLVGPYEQYF. The CDR3 DNA reads TGTGCCAGCAGCTTAGTTGGGCCCTACGAGCAGTACTTC.

The table lists this clonotype with many counts. An end of the junction does not agree with germline; a read error may underlie this. The chain recombines TRBV6-6 with TRBJ1-4; TRBD1 matches at 8 bases. CDR1 and CDR2 (germline): MNHNY, SVGAGI (reference sequence). The CDR3 totals 14 residues. CDR3 residues: CASSHRDRNVKLFF. CDR3 coding DNA: TGTGCCAGCAGCCACCGGGACAGGAATGTAAAACTGTTTTTT.

The rearrangement uses TRBV5-1 and TRBJ2-7; 7 positions match TRBD1. The germline gives CDR1 SGHRS, CDR2 YFSETQ. V lost 4 bases, J lost 7 bases, and 11 bases stayed unmatched. This CDR3 has 14 residues. CDR3 nucleotide sequence: TGCGCCAGCAGCCCCGGGACAGCCTCGGGGGAGCAGTACTTC. This encodes CASSPGTASGEQYF.

The table lists this clonotype with a few counts. J is TRBJ1-6 and V is TRBV6-1, with 10 bases matching TRBD1. Looked up from germline, CDR1 is MNHNS and CDR2 is SASEGT. V shed 7 bases, J shed 6 bases, and the junction held 9 bases outside the gene matches. The CDR3 is 16 residues long. CDR3 residues: CASTLTGGGINSPLHF. The CDR3 DNA reads TGTGCCAGCACCTTGACAGGGGGCGGCATTAATTCACCCCTCCACTTT.

With regard to this clonotype: With a much larger clone just one base away, this may be a read error. The chain links TRBV6-5 to TRBJ2-1; D is ambiguous. With 2 bases removed from V and 2 bases from J, the gap between germline ends came to 7 bases. Germline CDR1 and CDR2: MNHEY and SVGAGI. This CDR3 has 14 amino acids. CDR3 nucleotides: TGTGCCAGCAGTTACATAGTCGCCTACAATGAGCAGTTCTTC. Translated: CASSYIVAYNEQFF.